The T cell receptor (beta chain) under discussion was sequenced for a study of blood T cell repertoires in COVID-19. Authors' data handling: Nucleated cell number was recorded as an estimate derived from reference gene primer amplification. The table came from immunoSEQ multiplex PCR; TCRdb's copy has only in-frame clones and leaves some out. V, J and clone size reflect that table, while D and trimming were determined from the DNA. Of about 59,000 clones detected, under 90% appear once; the ten largest clones hold 25% to 30%. The CDR3 has 18 residues. The V gene's germline CDR1 is SQVTM and CDR2 ANQGSEA. V dropped 2 bases and J dropped 0; count of bases not matched to a gene: 12.

The sequencing input was peripheral blood. The chain combines TRBV29-1 with TRBJ1-1, with 10 bases aligning to TRBD1. This TCR was sampled from a woman older than 75 with active or convalescent COVID-19. The CDR3 loop reads CSVESGRGDRGMNTEAFF. CDR3 in DNA: TGCAGCGTTGAAAGCGGGAGAGGGGACAGGGGCATGAACACTGAAGCTTTCTTT. Using reference TRBV29-1 and TRBJ1-1 for the parts outside the CDR3, the full variable domain is SAVISQKPSRDICQRGTSLTIQCQVDSQVTMMFWYRQQPGQSLTLIATANQGSEATYESGFVIDKFPISRPNLTFSTLTVSNMSPEDSSIYLCSVESGRGDRGMNTEAFFGQGTRLTVV.